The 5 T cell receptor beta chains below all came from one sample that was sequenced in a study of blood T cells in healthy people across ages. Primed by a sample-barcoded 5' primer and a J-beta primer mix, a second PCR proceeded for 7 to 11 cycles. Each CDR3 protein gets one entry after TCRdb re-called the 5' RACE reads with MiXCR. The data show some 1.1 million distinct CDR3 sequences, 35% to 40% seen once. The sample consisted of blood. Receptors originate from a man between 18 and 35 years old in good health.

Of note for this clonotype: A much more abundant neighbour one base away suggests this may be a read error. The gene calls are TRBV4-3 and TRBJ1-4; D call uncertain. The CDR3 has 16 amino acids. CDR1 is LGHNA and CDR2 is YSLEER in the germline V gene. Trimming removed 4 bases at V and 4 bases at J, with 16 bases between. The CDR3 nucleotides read TGCGCCAGCAGCCCTCGAAGAGCCAGCAATAATGAAAAACTGTTTTTT. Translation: CASSPRRASNNEKLFF.

CDR3 sequence: CASSQWCEESNTGELFF. The DNA of the CDR3 is TGCGCCAGCAGCCAGTGGTGTGAGGAGTCGAACACCGGGGAGCTGTTTTTT. This chain connects TRBV4-3 to TRBJ2-2; D not resolved. The V and J ends lost 3 bases and 0 bases respectively, with 14 bases between them. This CDR3 is built from 17 residues. Germline CDR1 is LGHNA and CDR2 is YSLEER.

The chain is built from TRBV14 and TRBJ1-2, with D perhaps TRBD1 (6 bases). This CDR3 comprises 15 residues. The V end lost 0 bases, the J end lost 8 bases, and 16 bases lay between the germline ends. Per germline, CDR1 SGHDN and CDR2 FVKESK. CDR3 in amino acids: CASSQDLGQLEGYTF. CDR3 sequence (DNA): TGTGCCAGCAGCCAAGATTTGGGACAATTAGAAGGCTACACCTTC. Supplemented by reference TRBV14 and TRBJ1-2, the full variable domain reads EAGVTQFPSHSVIEKGQTVTLRCDPISGHDNLYWYRRVMGKEIKFLLHFVKESKQDESGMPNNRFLAERTGGTYSTLKVQPAELEDSGVYFCASSQDLGQLEGYTFGSGTRLTVV.

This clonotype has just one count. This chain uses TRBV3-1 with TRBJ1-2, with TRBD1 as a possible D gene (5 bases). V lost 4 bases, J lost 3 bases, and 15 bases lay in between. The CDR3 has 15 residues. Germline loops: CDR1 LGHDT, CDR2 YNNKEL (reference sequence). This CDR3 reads CASSRYTGDYYGYTF. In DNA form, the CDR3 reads TGTGCCAGCAGCCGATACACAGGAGATTACTATGGCTACACCTTC.

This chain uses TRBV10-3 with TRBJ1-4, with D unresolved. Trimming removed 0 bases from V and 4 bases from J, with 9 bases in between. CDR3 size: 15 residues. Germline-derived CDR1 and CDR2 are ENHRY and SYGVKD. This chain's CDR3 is CAISESLGNNEKLFF. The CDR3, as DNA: TGTGCCATCAGTGAGTCATTGGGGAATAATGAAAAACTGTTTTTT.